Below, one T cell receptor (beta chain) is given with its context. Only in-frame clones appear in the TCRdb table, and some are missing; sequencing was by immunoSEQ multiplex PCR. The sample records fewer than 600,000 clones, roughly 89% being singletons. These data are taken from a study of blood T cell repertoires in COVID-19. Seattle's cohort entered during active infection and was followed longitudinally. This CDR3 spans 14 amino acids. Trimming cost V 4 bases and J 2 bases, with 8 bases left between them. Germline CDR1 is ENHRY and CDR2 is SYGVKD. This clonotype was sampled from a man younger than 35 with COVID-19, enrolled during active disease. The sequenced material came from peripheral blood. The genes are TRBV10-3 and TRBJ2-2; TRBD1 might be the D (6 bases). DNA for the CDR3: TGTGCCATCAGTGGGACAGACAACACCGGGGAGCTGTTTTTT. Amino acids: CAISGTDNTGELFF.